Listed here are 32 T cell receptor beta chains from one sample, sequenced in a study of cytomegalovirus exposure and HLA in healthy donors. Amplification used 60 Vbeta primers and 13 Jbeta primers. Assay: immunoSEQ multiplex PCR; the TCRdb copy retains only in-frame clones and omits some. Of fewer than 250,000 clones in the sample, more than 65% were seen once. Sequencing input: PBMCs. These receptors were taken from a woman younger than 45 in good health and CMV-seropositive.

The chain links TRBV28 to TRBJ2-2; 9 bases fit TRBD2. This CDR3 region has 19 residues. Germline CDR1 is MDHEN and CDR2 is SYDVKM. Trimming removed 6 bases from V and 0 bases from J; junction bases left unmatched: 14. CDR3 sequence reads: CASRSPPGLAFPNTGELFF. Here the CDR3 DNA reads TGTGCCAGCAGATCCCCACCGGGACTAGCTTTCCCGAACACCGGGGAGCTGTTTTTT.

This chain uses TRBV5-1 with TRBJ1-3, with TRBD1 matching 7 bases. With V trimmed by 0 bases and J by 3 bases, 6 bases remained unmatched. CDR3 size: 16 residues. Germline lookup yields CDR1 SGHRS and CDR2 YFSETQ. The CDR3 coding sequence is TGCGCCAGCAGCTTGGGCGACAGGGCTCTTGGAAACACCATATATTTT. Residues: CASSLGDRALGNTIYF.

This clone has a single count. J is TRBJ1-2 and V is TRBV6-5, with 7 bases matching TRBD1. CDR1 MNHEY and CDR2 SVGAGI come from the germline V gene. Trimming took 6 bases from V and 4 from J; bases not matched to a gene: 5. This CDR3 has 13 residues. The CDR3 bases are TGTGCCAGCAGCATGACAGGGTTCTATGGCTACACCTTC. The encoded protein is CASSMTGFYGYTF.

The gene calls are TRBV9 and TRBJ2-1; 10 bases are a match to TRBD2. This CDR3 has 19 residues. J gave up 0 bases and V 0 bases, and 9 bases lay outside the gene matches. Per germline, CDR1 SGDLS and CDR2 YYNGEE. This chain's CDR3 is CASSVGIAGGGSSYNEQFF. The CDR3, as DNA: TGTGCCAGCAGCGTAGGAATAGCGGGAGGCGGGAGCTCCTACAATGAGCAGTTCTTC.

The chain carries TRBV28 and TRBJ2-5; possible D gene TRBD2, 6 bases. Trimming shortened V by 3 bases and J by 2 bases, and 13 bases separated the two germline ends. Per the germline V gene, CDR1 is MDHEN and CDR2 is SYDVKM. The CDR3 is 15 amino acids. The CDR3 protein is CASSLEGWKQETQYF. DNA for the CDR3: TGTGCCAGCAGTTTGGAGGGTTGGAAGCAAGAGACCCAGTACTTC.

The sample holds a few counts of this clone. V and J are TRBV6-5 and TRBJ1-2; D is perhaps TRBD1 (5 bases). Germline-derived CDR1 and CDR2 are MNHEY and SVGAGI. The V gene lost 0 bases and the J gene lost 6 bases, with 14 bases spanning the gap. This CDR3 spans 15 amino acids. The CDR3 is CASSYSQRGIDGYTF. The CDR3 bases are TGTGCCAGCAGTTACTCGCAGCGGGGGATAGATGGCTACACCTTC.

The chain links TRBV10-3 to TRBJ2-5, with a weak D call TRBD2 (5 bases). Looked up from germline, CDR1 is ENHRY and CDR2 is SYGVKD. The CDR3 covers 14 residues. Trimming shortened V by 8 bases and J by 11 bases, and 24 bases separated the two germline ends. The CDR3 sequence: CAIPANCIKWEQYF. The CDR3 DNA is TGTGCCATCCCTGCCAATTGCATAAAGTGGGAGCAGTACTTC.

J is TRBJ2-5 and V is TRBV6-1, with D tentatively TRBD2 (6 bases). The CDR3 totals 15 residues. The germline gives CDR1 MNHNS, CDR2 SASEGT. The germline V and J ends were trimmed by 5 bases and 5 bases, with 18 bases remaining between them. The CDR3 region is CASSTGTGLWETQYF. CDR3 sequence (DNA): TGTGCCAGCAGTACCGGGACTGGCTTATGGGAGACCCAGTACTTC.

This clone was counted only a few times. The genes are TRBV2 and TRBJ2-3, with TRBD2 identical over 10 bases. The germline V gene has CDR1 SNHLY and CDR2 FYNNEI. With V trimmed by 5 bases and J by 2 bases, 7 bases remained unmatched. This CDR3 has 16 amino acids. CDR3: CASSSGLADITDTQYF. Here the CDR3 DNA reads TGTGCCAGCAGTTCCGGACTAGCGGATATCACAGATACGCAGTATTTT.

The chain combines TRBV2 with TRBJ1-1; no firm D call. The germline CDR1 and CDR2 sequences are SNHLY and FYNNEI. V lost 7 bases, J lost 5 bases, and 14 bases lay in between. The CDR3 has 13 amino acids. CDR3 loop: CASIPSGSTEAFF. The CDR3, as DNA: TGTGCCAGCATCCCCTCCGGGTCAACTGAAGCTTTCTTT.

V is TRBV11-3 and J is TRBJ2-1; TRBD2 matches at 11 bases. The CDR3 is 17 amino acids. Per the germline V gene, CDR1 is SGHNT and CDR2 is YENEEA. Germline trimming cut 4 bases from V and 8 bases from J; bases unmatched to any gene: 13. The CDR3 protein is CASSSGIIAGGPDEQFF. The CDR3, as DNA: TGTGCCAGCAGCTCGGGGATTATAGCGGGAGGGCCGGATGAGCAGTTCTTC. Drawing the rest from reference TRBV11-3 and TRBJ2-1, the complete variable domain is EAGVVQSPRYKIIEKKQPVAFWCNPISGHNTLYWYLQNLGQGPELLIRYENEEAVDDSQLPKDRFSAERLKGVDSTLKIQPAELGDSAVYLCASSSGIIAGGPDEQFFGPGTRLTVL.

CDR3: CASSISGLAGNTGELFF. The CDR3 region has the DNA TGTGCCAGTAGTATAAGTGGTCTAGCGGGAAACACCGGGGAGCTGTTTTTT. The V gene is TRBV19, the J gene TRBJ2-2, with TRBD2 matching over 9 bases. V lost 2 bases to trimming and J lost 2 bases; unmatched junction nucleotides: 6. The CDR3 is 17 amino acids. Germline V gives CDR1 LNHDA, CDR2 SQIVND (reference sequence).

The V gene is TRBV18, the J gene TRBJ2-7, with 9 bases fitting TRBD2. V trimming: 6 bases; J trimming: 4 bases; junction bases outside the gene matches: 16. This CDR3 spans 17 amino acids. From germline, CDR1 is KGHSH and CDR2 LQKENI. The CDR3 DNA follows: TGTGCCAGCTCTCCCACCCGGTTAGCGGGAGAAGTTTACGAGCAGTACTTC. Translated: CASSPTRLAGEVYEQYF.

The CDR3 region has the DNA TGTGCCAGCAGTGAAAGGGGCTCTTACAATGAGCAGTTCTTC. It translates to CASSERGSYNEQFF. This rearrangement joins TRBV6-5 to TRBJ2-1, with a tentative D call TRBD1 (5 bases). V was clipped by 5 bases and J by 4 bases, with 12 bases between them. Per germline, CDR1 MNHEY and CDR2 SVGAGI. The CDR3 contains 14 residues.

The J gene is TRBJ2-7, the V gene TRBV19; D uncertain. Between the trimmed V and J ends, which lost 6 bases and 3 bases, there was a span of 9 bases. This CDR3 spans 12 amino acids. Germline V gene lookup returns CDR1 LNHDA and CDR2 SQIVND (reference sequence). DNA for the CDR3: TGTGCCAGTAGCGGTCCTAGCTACGAGCAGTACTTC. Its translation is CASSGPSYEQYF.

On this clone itself: This sample also contains other DNA sequences that code for the same CDR3. V gene TRBV5-4 combines with J gene TRBJ1-5; 7 bases match TRBD1. The CDR3 is 14 residues long. CDR1 SGHNT and CDR2 YYREEE come from the germline V gene (reference sequence). J lost 7 bases, V lost 0 bases, and 4 bases had no gene match. CDR3 DNA: TGTGCCAGCAGCTTGGAGGGGGCAAGGCAGCCCCAGCATTTT. The encoded protein is CASSLEGARQPQHF.

The chain employs TRBV7-9 and TRBJ1-1, with 8 positions matching TRBD1. CDR3 length equals 13 residues. CDR1 and CDR2 (germline): SEHNR, FQNEAQ (reference sequence). Trimming cost V 5 bases and J 3 bases; bases outside gene matches: 2. CDR3 sequence (DNA): TGTGCCAGCAGCCGACAGGGGCACACTGAAGCTTTCTTT. This sequence encodes CASSRQGHTEAFF.

The V and J genes are TRBV7-2 and TRBJ2-3; the match to TRBD2 covers 12 bases. The germline V gene has CDR1 SGHTA and CDR2 FQGNSA. The CDR3 covers 17 residues. The junction had 5 bases not matched to a gene; V was cut back by 2 bases and J by 2 bases. The CDR3 sequence is CASSLISSGRATDTQYF. CDR3 nucleotide sequence: TGTGCCAGCAGCTTAATCTCTAGCGGGAGGGCCACAGATACGCAGTATTTT.

This chain uses TRBV19 with TRBJ2-1; 8 nucleotides agree with TRBD2. The CDR3 is 15 amino acids. Germline V CDR1 and CDR2: LNHDA, SQIVND (reference sequence). V dropped 7 bases and J dropped 4; count of bases not matched to a gene: 9. The CDR3 DNA reads as TGTGCCAGTATGGCTAGCGGGCGGTCTTACAATGAGCAGTTCTTC. Protein sequence: CASMASGRSYNEQFF.

This chain connects TRBV18 to TRBJ2-7; D unresolved. This CDR3 is built from 13 residues. Deletions cut 2 bases from V and 0 bases from J, with 5 bases between. The germline V gene encodes CDR1 KGHSH and CDR2 LQKENI. Here the CDR3 reads CASSPSLSYEQYF. DNA for the CDR3: TGTGCCAGCTCACCATCCCTCTCCTACGAGCAGTACTTC. Looking up the rest from reference TRBV18 and TRBJ2-7 gives the full variable domain: NAGVMQNPRHLVRRRGQEARLRCSPMKGHSHVYWYRQLPEEGLKFMVYLQKENIIDESGMPKERFSAEFPKEGPSILRIQQVVRGDSAAYFCASSPSLSYEQYFGPGTRLTVT.

V is TRBV19 and J is TRBJ2-7, with D maybe TRBD2 (6 bases). CDR1 and CDR2 (germline): LNHDA, SQIVND (reference sequence). V was shortened by 6 bases and J by 3 bases, with 18 bases between the two germline ends. This CDR3 has 15 residues. CDR3 region: CASSPGGVTDYEQYF. The CDR3 nucleotides read TGTGCCAGTAGCCCCGGAGGGGTTACCGACTACGAGCAGTACTTC.

The table lists this clone with a few counts. V is TRBV9 and J is TRBJ2-7, with 10 bases matching TRBD1. This CDR3 is 14 amino acids long. J gave up 3 bases and V 2 bases, and 2 bases lay outside the gene matches. From germline, CDR1 is SGDLS and CDR2 YYNGEE. CDR3 nucleotides: TGTGCCAGCAGCGTGGGACAGGGGAACTACGAGCAGTACTTC. It is translated as CASSVGQGNYEQYF.

This clone was counted a single time. This chain connects TRBV28 to TRBJ2-7; no firm D call. V shed 1 base and J shed 2 bases, with 6 bases lying between them. Germline V gene sequence: CDR1 MDHEN, CDR2 SYDVKM. The CDR3 extends over 13 amino acids. CDR3 residues: CASSLSGAYEQYF. The CDR3 nucleotides read TGTGCCAGCAGTTTATCCGGAGCCTACGAGCAGTACTTC.

There are a few counts of this clone. V usage is TRBV11-2 and J usage is TRBJ1-2, with D tentatively TRBD1 (6 bases). Germline loops: CDR1 SGHAT, CDR2 FQNNGV. V lost 4 bases and J 10 bases, leaving 16 bases between the germline ends. The CDR3 totals 13 residues. The CDR3 reads CASSSLQGLDYTF. The CDR3 DNA reads TGTGCCAGCAGCTCATTACAGGGTTTGGACTACACCTTC. The full variable domain, rest sourced from reference TRBV11-2 and TRBJ1-2, is EAGVAQSPRYKIIEKRQSVAFWCNPISGHATLYWYQQILGQGPKLLIQFQNNGVVDDSQLPKDRFSAERLKGVDSTLKIQPAKLEDSAVYLCASSSLQGLDYTFGSGTRLTVV.

As to this clone: Other DNA sequences of this sample code for an identical CDR3. The chain has TRBV27 and TRBJ2-1, with 12 bases aligning to TRBD2. The CDR3 contains 15 residues. Trimming removed 4 bases from V and 4 bases from J; junction bases left unmatched: 2. Germline assignment: CDR1 MNHEY and CDR2 SMNVEV (reference sequence). The DNA of the CDR3 is TGTGCCAGCAGTTCAGGACTAGCGGGGTACAATGAGCAGTTCTTC. Its translation is CASSSGLAGYNEQFF.

The chain has TRBV7-9 and TRBJ2-3; TRBD1 aligns across 9 bases. The CDR3 runs 16 residues. V lost 5 bases and J lost 2; bases outside the gene matches: 8. Germline values: CDR1 SEHNR, CDR2 FQNEAQ (reference sequence). The DNA of the CDR3 is TGTGCCAGCAGCCCGCGACAGGGGGTTGACACAGATACGCAGTATTTT. Its protein is CASSPRQGVDTDTQYF.

The rearrangement links TRBV11-3 to TRBJ2-1, with a tentative D call TRBD2 (5 bases). Looked up from germline, CDR1 is SGHNT and CDR2 is YENEEA. The CDR3 spans 13 residues. The V and J ends lost 4 bases and 7 bases respectively, with 11 bases between them. DNA of the CDR3: TGTGCCAGCAGCTGGGAGTTCGGAAATGAGCAGTTCTTC. Its translation is CASSWEFGNEQFF.

The chain carries TRBV9 and TRBJ2-7; 14 bases line up with TRBD2. V was clipped by 0 bases and J by 2 bases; unmatched bases: 10. There are 19 residues in the CDR3. CDR1 SGDLS and CDR2 YYNGEE come from the germline V gene. The CDR3 reads CASSVGLTSGRALPYEQYF. CDR3 coding DNA: TGTGCCAGCAGCGTAGGCCTGACTAGCGGGAGGGCCCTACCCTACGAGCAGTACTTC.

This clone was counted between two and nine times. V gene TRBV2 combines with J gene TRBJ1-4; the match to TRBD1 covers 7 bases. J lost 10 bases, V lost 7 bases, and 6 bases had no gene match. The germline V gene has CDR1 SNHLY and CDR2 FYNNEI. The CDR3 is made up of 12 amino acids. For the CDR3, the DNA is TGTGCCAGCACCAATGACAGGGCAAAACTGTTTTTT. The encoded protein is CASTNDRAKLFF.

J is TRBJ2-3 and V is TRBV2, with 7 bases matching TRBD2. The V segment lost 8 bases and the J segment 0 bases; nucleotides outside the gene matches: 5. Looked up from germline, CDR1 is SNHLY and CDR2 is FYNNEI. This CDR3 is built from 14 residues. The CDR3 DNA reads TGTGCCAGCTCGAGCGGGGTTAGCACAGATACGCAGTATTTT. Protein sequence: CASSSGVSTDTQYF.

The V call is TRBV5-1, the J call TRBJ2-3, with 11 bases identical to TRBD2. V was clipped by 0 bases and J by 3 bases; unmatched bases: 3. This CDR3 is built from 16 residues. Germline assignment: CDR1 SGHRS and CDR2 YFSETQ. CDR3 residues: CASSLAVAGGTDTQYF. CDR3 bases: TGCGCCAGCAGCTTGGCCGTAGCGGGAGGGACAGATACGCAGTATTTT.

CDR3 sequence: CASSAAGADTQYF. The CDR3 coding sequence is TGTGCCAGCAGTGCAGCGGGAGCGGATACGCAGTATTTT. This chain uses TRBV27 with TRBJ2-3, with 8 bases identical to TRBD2. Germline CDR1 and CDR2: MNHEY and SMNVEV (reference sequence). V gave up 5 bases and J gave up 6 bases; unmatched junction bases: 4. The CDR3 totals 13 residues.